These T cell receptor beta chains were read from a single sample in a study of patients and donors after allogeneic stem cell transplantation. TCRdb analysed the RT-PCR reads with MiXCR anew, one entry per CDR3 protein. The sample contains fewer than 95,000 distinct CDR3 sequences, approximately 5.2% of which appear only once. Sequencing was performed on blood, either unsorted or a sorted T cell fraction (not recorded which). These receptors all stem from a human donor who was either an allogeneic HSCT recipient or a stem cell or donor lymphocyte infusion donor (not recorded which). It is not recorded whose cells these are; they may come from a transplant donor. Each CDR3 is given with its conserved first and last residue. The order of the fields is D gene, J gene, V gene, clone size, CDR3 DNA, CDR3 protein. D genes are given only for firm matches. Some rows mark clone size as missing; the rest say once, few, many or name a class of expanded clone.

TRBD2	TRBJ2-2	TRBV29-1	few	TGCAGCGTCTCGGGTGGTAGCGGGAATCAACTCACCGGGGAGCTGTTTTTT	CSVSGGSGNQLTGELFF
TRBD2	TRBJ2-1	TRBV20-1	many	TGCAGTGCGGGGGCTAGCGGGGGGATTCGGGAGCAGTTCTTC	CSAGASGGIREQFF
TRBD1	TRBJ1-1	TRBV15	many	TGTGCCACCAGCAGGACAGGGGAATGGACTGAAGCTTTCTTT	CATSRTGEWTEAFF
.	TRBJ2-5	TRBV19	few	TGTGCCAGTCTCGGGACTTCAGAAGAGACCCAGTACTTC	CASLGTSEETQYF
TRBD1	TRBJ1-1	TRBV5-1	many	TGCGCCAGCAGCTTGGCGACAGGGCTTCTTAGGACTGAAGCTTTCTTT	CASSLATGLLRTEAFF
.	TRBJ1-4	TRBV15	few	TGTGCCACCAGCAGAGATCAAACAGTGGGAAAACTGTTTTTT	CATSRDQTVGKLFF
TRBD2	TRBJ2-7	TRBV28	many	TGTGCCAGCACCGGGGCTAGCGGGAATTACGAGCAGTACTTC	CASTGASGNYEQYF
TRBD2	TRBJ2-3	TRBV20-1	few	TGCAGTGCGCCCGGGACTAGCGGGAGACTACGCGATACGCAGTATTTT	CSAPGTSGRLRDTQYF
.	TRBJ1-1	TRBV5-5	many	TGTGCCAGCAGCTTGGCCCCAGGGAGGGACACTGAAGCTTTCTTT	CASSLAPGRDTEAFF
TRBD1	TRBJ1-5	TRBV28	many	TGTGCCAGCAGTTTCGGGACAGTATATAGCAATCAGCCCCAGCATTTT	CASSFGTVYSNQPQHF
.	TRBJ1-5	TRBV7-9	medium-sized	TGTGCCAGCAGCCAAAGCGATGGGACTCAGCCCCAGCATTTT	CASSQSDGTQPQHF
.	TRBJ2-1	TRBV7-2	many	TGTGCCAGCAGCTTAGTCGGGGCTTACAATGAGCAGTTCTTC	CASSLVGAYNEQFF
.	TRBJ2-5	TRBV20-1	few	TGCAGTGCTAGCCGGACAGACCTCGAGACCCAGTACTTC	CSASRTDLETQYF
.	TRBJ2-1	TRBV19	.	TGTGCCAGTAAAGGCGGGGGCGGGCATGATAATAGGCAGTTCTTC	CASKGGGGHDNRQFF
.	TRBJ1-1	TRBV11-2	.	TGTGCCAGCAGCTCAACCCAACGGGGAACTGAAGCTTTCTTT	CASSSTQRGTEAFF
TRBD1	TRBJ2-3	TRBV30	few	TGTGCCTGGAGTGTACAGGGGGAAACAGATACGCAGTATTTT	CAWSVQGETDTQYF
.	TRBJ1-1	TRBV12-3/TRBV12-4	many	TGTGCCAGCAGTTTGGGGGGAGGCTACACTGAAGCTTTCTTT	CASSLGGGYTEAFF
.	TRBJ1-6	TRBV23-1	few	TGCGCCAGCAGTCAACGCAAAAAGATGGGGGACGGTAATTCACCCCTCCACTTT	CASSQRKKMGDGNSPLHF
TRBD1	TRBJ2-2	TRBV9	many	TGTGCCAGCGGCGGGACAGGGGGCACCGGGGAGCTGTTTTTT	CASGGTGGTGELFF
.	TRBJ2-1	TRBV6-4	many	TGTGCCAGCAGTGAAGAAATAGAGAATGAGCAGTTCTTC	CASSEEIENEQFF
TRBD2	TRBJ2-3	TRBV5-1	.	TGCGCCAGCAGCTTGGGGACTAGCGGTTTTGGCACAGATACGCAGTATTTT	CASSLGTSGFGTDTQYF
.	TRBJ1-2	TRBV20-1	many	TGCAGTGCTGGGCAGGGGAGAAGCTATGGCTACACCTTC	CSAGQGRSYGYTF
.	TRBJ2-5	TRBV10-3	many	TGTGCCATCAGTGATTACTTACAAGAGACCCAGTACTTC	CAISDYLQETQYF
.	TRBJ2-5	TRBV30	many	TGTGCCTGGAGTAAGTTGTCCGAGACCCAGTACTTC	CAWSKLSETQYF
.	TRBJ1-1	TRBV20-1	few	TGCAGTGCTAGAGGGGACCAGGTTGGTAGGACTGAAGCTTTCTTT	CSARGDQVGRTEAFF
.	TRBJ2-7	TRBV18	.	TGTGCCAGCTCACCAACCGGGACGCCTAACTACGAGCAGTACTTC	CASSPTGTPNYEQYF
.	TRBJ1-6	TRBV14	many	TGTGCCAGCAGCCACAAACTTAATTCACCCCTCCACTTT	CASSHKLNSPLHF
.	TRBJ2-1	TRBV15	many	TGTGCCACCAGCAGAAGGGCGAGGGCGGTTGATGAGCAGTTCTTC	CATSRRARAVDEQFF
.	TRBJ1-1	TRBV7-8	many	TGTGCCAGCAGCTTAGGCAGGGGAAAGAACACTGAAGCTTTCTTT	CASSLGRGKNTEAFF